Described below is a single T cell receptor (beta chain) sequence and its context. This clonotype was seen ten or more times. This receptor's antigen is unknown. The record has no base qualities; no much larger clone is one base away. Systemically healthy Caucasian individuals from Russia, approximately 39 in total and aged roughly 6 to 100 years, were included as donors. Ten milliliters of peripheral blood were drawn from each donor into EDTA-treated Vacutainer tubes. Ficoll-Paque density-gradient centrifugation was used to isolate PBMCs, with at least 6.5 million obtained per sample. Total RNA, at least 6 micrograms per sample, was extracted from PBMCs with Trizol reagent. For every donor, an aliquot of PBMCs went through flow cytometry to measure the percentages of naive CD45RAhigh/CD27high T cells. Relative to germline, V is 3 bases shorter and J is 7 bases shorter, with 25 bases between their ends. Spanning cysteine to phenylalanine, the CDR3 consists of 18 amino acids. Only CDR3 DNA is held: 54 bases, read in frame from base 1. The germline V gene (reference sequence) specifies SEHNR as CDR1 and FQNEAQ as CDR2.

This record belongs to a study of blood T cells in healthy people across ages (dated by TCRdb to 2013 to 2016). About the study as a whole: Template switching captured roughly one uniquely barcoded TCR beta cDNA molecule per two T cells in model experiments. Donors were grouped into four age groups: young (average about 15 years), middle-aged (39), aged (62) and long-lived (82). Age-related changes in TCR beta repertoire diversity were measured in the study by deep sequencing normalized with unique cDNA molecular identifiers. To avoid experimental bias, donors of different ages were randomly spread across the sequencing lanes. The study analyzed two additional independent replicas of 1 million unique cDNA reads from the same blood draw for two donors, one aged 18 to 30 and one aged 80 or older.

Receptor libraries were prepared by 5' RACE. The instrument given in TCRdb is Illumina HiSeq 2500. A second PCR of 7 to 11 cycles was performed with a sample-barcoded 5' primer and a J-beta primer mix. A template-switch 5' adaptor carrying 12 random nucleotides introduced a unique molecular identifier onto each TCR beta cDNA molecule. At least 2.5 million CDR3-containing paired-end reads were obtained from each sample. The Mint cDNA synthesis kit, primed by a TRBC-specific oligonucleotide, was used to synthesize first-strand cDNA from all RNA. Following uracil-DNA glycosylase treatment, a first 18-cycle PCR with universal primers M1SS and BC2_uni_R was performed on all cDNA. The study's processing was this. Normalization of each sample was performed by random selection of 1 million high-quality reads, each carrying a distinct molecular identifier. Instead of being binned into consensus sequences, reads with shared molecular identifiers were discarded. MiTCR, with a Q25 quality threshold and the strictest error-elimination algorithm, was used for CDR3 identification, clonotype clustering and error correction. A nonparametric unseen species model with Euler transformation was used to estimate lower-bound total TCR beta diversity. TCRdb took the public reads, trimmed them with fastp at Q25, ran MiXCR for clone calling and kept in-frame beta chains. Each record represents a unique CDR3 protein, reported with the most common genes and DNA among its rows. It is TCRdb's table, rather than the study itself, that gives the V and J calls and clone size. Here the sample has hundreds of thousands of distinct CDR3 sequences; approximately 30% occur a single time. The ten largest make up 15% to 19% of the sample.

Results and caveats for the whole study, not just this receptor: Compared with the aged group, more naive CD4+ T cells, fewer expanded clones and increased TCR diversity were shown by the long-lived group, suggesting age selection. The percentage of naive T cells measured by flow cytometry correlated strongly with observed TCR beta diversity. Because profiling used bulk unsorted PBMCs, naive and antigen-experienced compartments could not be compared conclusively. The CMV infection status of donors was not known, potentially confounding age-related changes in expanded clonotypes. Estimates of total diversity from one million sequenced T cells were regarded as lower bounds and underestimates. As age increased, observed TCR beta diversity per million T cells dropped in a roughly linear way, and a significant reduction was already evident by age roughly 40.

Material: blood. The V gene is TRBV7-9 and the J gene is TRBJ2-1, with a tentative D gene TRBD2 over 7 matching bases. This sequence was found in a woman older than 75 in good health. The CDR3 protein is CASSFFILETGGPNEQFF. In nucleotides, the sequence is TGTGCCAGCAGCTTTTTTATACTCGAGACGGGGGGCCCAAATGAGCAGTTCTTC.